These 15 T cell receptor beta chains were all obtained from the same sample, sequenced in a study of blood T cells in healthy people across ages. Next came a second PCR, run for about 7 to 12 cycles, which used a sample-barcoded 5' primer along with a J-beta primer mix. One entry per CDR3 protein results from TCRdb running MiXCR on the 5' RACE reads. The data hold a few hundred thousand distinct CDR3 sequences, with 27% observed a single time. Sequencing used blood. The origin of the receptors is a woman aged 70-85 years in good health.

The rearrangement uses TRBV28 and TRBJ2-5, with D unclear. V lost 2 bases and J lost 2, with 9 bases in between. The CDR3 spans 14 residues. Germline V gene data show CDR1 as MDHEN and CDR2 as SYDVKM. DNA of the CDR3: TGTGCCAGCAGTTTACCGGCTCGTCAAGAGACCCAGTACTTC. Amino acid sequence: CASSLPARQETQYF.

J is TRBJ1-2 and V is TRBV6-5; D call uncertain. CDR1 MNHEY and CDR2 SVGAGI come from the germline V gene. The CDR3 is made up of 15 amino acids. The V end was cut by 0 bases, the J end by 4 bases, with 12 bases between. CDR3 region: CASSYSRWEGYGYTF. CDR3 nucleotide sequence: TGTGCCAGCAGTTACTCGAGATGGGAGGGCTATGGCTACACCTTC.

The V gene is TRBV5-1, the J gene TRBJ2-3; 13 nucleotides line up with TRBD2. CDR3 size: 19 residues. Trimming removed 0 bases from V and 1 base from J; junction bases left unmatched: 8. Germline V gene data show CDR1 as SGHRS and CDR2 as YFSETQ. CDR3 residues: CASSLAGLAGVQRTDTQYF. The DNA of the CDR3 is TGCGCCAGCAGCTTGGCAGGACTAGCGGGAGTGCAACGCACAGATACGCAGTATTTT.

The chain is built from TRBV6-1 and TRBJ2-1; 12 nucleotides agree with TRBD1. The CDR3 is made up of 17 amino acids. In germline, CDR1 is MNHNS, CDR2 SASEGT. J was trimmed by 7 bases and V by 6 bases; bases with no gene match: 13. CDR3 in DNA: TGTGCCAGCAGGAAGGTGTCGGGACAGGGGGCTAGGAATGAGCAGTTCTTC. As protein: CASRKVSGQGARNEQFF.

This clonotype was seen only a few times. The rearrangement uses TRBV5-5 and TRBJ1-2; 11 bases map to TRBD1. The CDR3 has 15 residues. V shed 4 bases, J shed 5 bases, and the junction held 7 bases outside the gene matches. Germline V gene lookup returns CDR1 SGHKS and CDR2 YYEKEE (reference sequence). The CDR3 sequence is CASSGGQGENYGYTF. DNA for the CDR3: TGTGCCAGCAGCGGGGGACAGGGGGAAAATTATGGCTACACCTTC.

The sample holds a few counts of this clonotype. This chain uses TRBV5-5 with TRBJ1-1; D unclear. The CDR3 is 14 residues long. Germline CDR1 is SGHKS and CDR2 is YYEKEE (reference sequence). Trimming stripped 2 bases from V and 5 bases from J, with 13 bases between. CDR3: CASSFDPSRTEAFF. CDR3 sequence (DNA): TGTGCCAGCAGCTTCGACCCTTCCAGGACTGAAGCTTTCTTT.

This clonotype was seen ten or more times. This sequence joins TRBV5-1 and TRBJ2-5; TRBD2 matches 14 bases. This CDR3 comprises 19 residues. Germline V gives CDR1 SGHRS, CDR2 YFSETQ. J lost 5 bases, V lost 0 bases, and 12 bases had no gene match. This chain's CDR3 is CASSLAWTSGGPTRETQYF. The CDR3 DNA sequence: TGCGCCAGCAGCTTGGCCTGGACTAGCGGGGGGCCTACGAGGGAGACCCAGTACTTC.

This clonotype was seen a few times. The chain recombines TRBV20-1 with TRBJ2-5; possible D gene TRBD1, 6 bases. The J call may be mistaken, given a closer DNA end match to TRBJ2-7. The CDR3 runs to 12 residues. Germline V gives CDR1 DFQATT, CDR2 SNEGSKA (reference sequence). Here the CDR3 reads CSAGTLSYEQYF. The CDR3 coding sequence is TGCAGTGCCGGGACACTCTCCTACGAGCAGTACTTC.

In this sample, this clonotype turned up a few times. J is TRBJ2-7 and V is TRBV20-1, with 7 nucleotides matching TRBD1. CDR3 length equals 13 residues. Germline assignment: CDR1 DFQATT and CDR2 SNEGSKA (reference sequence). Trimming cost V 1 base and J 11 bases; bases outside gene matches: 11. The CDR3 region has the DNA TGCAGTGCTAGAGCTCCCACAGGGGTAGGGGAGTACTTC. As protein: CSARAPTGVGEYF.

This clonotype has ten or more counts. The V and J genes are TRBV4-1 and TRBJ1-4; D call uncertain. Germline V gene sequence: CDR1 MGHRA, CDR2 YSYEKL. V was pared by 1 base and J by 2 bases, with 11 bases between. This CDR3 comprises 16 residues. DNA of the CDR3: TGCGCCAGCAGCCAAGGAGGCGAACATACTAATGAAAAACTGTTTTTT. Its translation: CASSQGGEHTNEKLFF.

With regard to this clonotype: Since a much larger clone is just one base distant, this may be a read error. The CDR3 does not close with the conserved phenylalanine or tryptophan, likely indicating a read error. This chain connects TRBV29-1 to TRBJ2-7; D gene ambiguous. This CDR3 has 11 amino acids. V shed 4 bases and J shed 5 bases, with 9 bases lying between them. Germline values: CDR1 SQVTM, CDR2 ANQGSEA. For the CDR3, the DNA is TGCAGCGTTGGAGGCAGAGACGAGCAGTACCTC. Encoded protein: CSVGGRDEQYL.

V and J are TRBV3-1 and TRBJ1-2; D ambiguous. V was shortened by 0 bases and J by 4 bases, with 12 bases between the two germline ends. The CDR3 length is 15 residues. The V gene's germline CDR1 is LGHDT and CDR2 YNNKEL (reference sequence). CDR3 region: CASSQDHSLLYGYTF. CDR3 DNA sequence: TGTGCCAGCAGCCAAGATCACAGCCTTCTCTATGGCTACACCTTC.

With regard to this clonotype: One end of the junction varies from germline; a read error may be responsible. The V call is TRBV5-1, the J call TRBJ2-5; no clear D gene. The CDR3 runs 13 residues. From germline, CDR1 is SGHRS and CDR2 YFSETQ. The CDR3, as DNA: TGCGCCGGCAGCTTGTCGGTGGGGGAGACCCAGTACTTC. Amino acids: CAGSLSVGETQYF. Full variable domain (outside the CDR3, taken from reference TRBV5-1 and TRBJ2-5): KAGVTQTPRYLIKTRGQQVTLSCSPISGHRSVSWYQQTPGQGLQFLFEYFSETQRNKGNFPGRFSGRQFSNSRSEMNVSTLELGDSALYLCAGSLSVGETQYFGPGTRLLVL.

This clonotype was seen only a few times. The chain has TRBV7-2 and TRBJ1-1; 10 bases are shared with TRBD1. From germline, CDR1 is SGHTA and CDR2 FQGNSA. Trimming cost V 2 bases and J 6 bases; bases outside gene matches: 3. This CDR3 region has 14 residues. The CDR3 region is CASSLLTGGPEAFF. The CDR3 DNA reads TGTGCCAGCAGCTTATTGACAGGGGGCCCTGAAGCTTTCTTT.

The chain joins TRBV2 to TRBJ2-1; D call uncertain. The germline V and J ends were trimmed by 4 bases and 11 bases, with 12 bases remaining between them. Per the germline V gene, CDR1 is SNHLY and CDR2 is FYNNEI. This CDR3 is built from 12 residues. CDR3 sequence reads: CASSGPSSQQFF. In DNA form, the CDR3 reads TGTGCCAGCAGTGGCCCCTCCTCACAGCAGTTCTTC.